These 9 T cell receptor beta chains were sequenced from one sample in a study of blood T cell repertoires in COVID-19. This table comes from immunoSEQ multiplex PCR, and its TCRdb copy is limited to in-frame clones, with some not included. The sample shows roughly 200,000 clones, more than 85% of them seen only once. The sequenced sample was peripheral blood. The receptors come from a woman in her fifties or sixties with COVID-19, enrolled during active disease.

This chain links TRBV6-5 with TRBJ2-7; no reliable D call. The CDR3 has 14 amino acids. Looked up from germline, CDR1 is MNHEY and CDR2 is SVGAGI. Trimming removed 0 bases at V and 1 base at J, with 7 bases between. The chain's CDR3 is CASSYSPSSYEQYF. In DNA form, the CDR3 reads TGTGCCAGCAGTTACTCTCCCAGTTCCTACGAGCAGTACTTC.

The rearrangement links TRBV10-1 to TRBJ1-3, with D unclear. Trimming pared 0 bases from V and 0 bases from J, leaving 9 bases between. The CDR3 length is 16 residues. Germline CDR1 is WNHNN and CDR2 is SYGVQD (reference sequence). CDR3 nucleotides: TGCGCCAGCAGTGAGTCGCGGGCAAGCTCTGGAAACACCATATATTTT. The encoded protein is CASSESRASSGNTIYF.

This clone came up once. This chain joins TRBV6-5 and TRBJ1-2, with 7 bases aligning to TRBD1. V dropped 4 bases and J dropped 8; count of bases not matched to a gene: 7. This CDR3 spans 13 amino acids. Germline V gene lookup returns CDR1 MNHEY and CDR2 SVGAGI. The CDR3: CASSSRDSGGYTF. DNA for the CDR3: TGTGCCAGCAGTTCCCGGGACAGCGGCGGCTACACCTTC.

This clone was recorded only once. The CDR3 bases are TGTGCCAGTTCCCCCCGTACGGGACAGGGACCTCAGCCCCAGCATTTT. Translated: CASSPRTGQGPQPQHF. The J gene is TRBJ1-5, the V gene TRBV19; 9 nucleotides line up with TRBD1. The CDR3 spans 16 residues. Trimming at V came to 8 bases and at J to 6 bases, leaving 14 bases not matched to a gene. Germline CDR1 LNHDA, CDR2 SQIVND (reference sequence).

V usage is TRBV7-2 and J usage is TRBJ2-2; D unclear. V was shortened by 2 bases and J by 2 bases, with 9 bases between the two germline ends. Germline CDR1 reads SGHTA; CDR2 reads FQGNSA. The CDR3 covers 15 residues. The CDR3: CASSLFNSNTGELFF. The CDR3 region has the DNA TGTGCCAGCAGCTTATTCAACTCCAACACCGGGGAGCTGTTTTTT.

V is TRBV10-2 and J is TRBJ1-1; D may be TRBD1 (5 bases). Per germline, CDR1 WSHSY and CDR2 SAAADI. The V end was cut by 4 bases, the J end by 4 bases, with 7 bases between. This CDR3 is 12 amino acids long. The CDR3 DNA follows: TGCGCCAGCAGTGCGGGGGGCACTGAAGCTTTCTTT. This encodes CASSAGGTEAFF.

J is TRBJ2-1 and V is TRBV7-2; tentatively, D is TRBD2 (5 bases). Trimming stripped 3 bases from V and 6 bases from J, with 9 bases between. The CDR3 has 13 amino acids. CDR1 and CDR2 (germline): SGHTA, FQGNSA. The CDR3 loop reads CASSLPGLNEQFF. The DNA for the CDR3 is TGTGCCAGCAGCTTGCCCGGACTCAATGAGCAGTTCTTC.

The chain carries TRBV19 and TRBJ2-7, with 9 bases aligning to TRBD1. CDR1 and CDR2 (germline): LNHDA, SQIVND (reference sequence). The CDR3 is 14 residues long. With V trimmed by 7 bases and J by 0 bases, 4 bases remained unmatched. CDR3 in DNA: TGTGCCAGTAATCCGGGACAGGGCTCCTACGAGCAGTACGTC. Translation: CASNPGQGSYEQYV.

CDR3 amino acids: CASSKLVGQFLNQPQHF. The CDR3, as DNA: TGTGCCAGCAGCAAATTGGTGGGACAGTTTTTGAATCAGCCCCAGCATTTT. The chain employs TRBV21-1 and TRBJ1-5; TRBD1, the table's D call, lacks a check against the DNA. TRBV21-1 is tagged as a pseudogene. The CDR3 covers 17 residues.